This T cell receptor (beta chain) was captured in a study of identical twins. Germline V gene sequence: CDR1 SGHDN, CDR2 FVKESK. The CDR3 consists of 17 residues. V was pared by 0 bases and J by 3 bases, with 17 bases between. MiXCR, applied by TCRdb to the 5' RACE reads, yields one record per CDR3 protein. Of about 890,000 distinct CDR3 sequences listed, 9% to 15% are singletons. This clonotype was found a few times. Its antigen is still unknown. Study-wide points: In cord blood, abundant beta clonotypes had fewer insertions; memory showed no trend.

These data also featured in a second study, about yellow fever vaccine responses in identical twins.

The sample consisted of PBMCs. The sequence was collected from a woman between 18 and 30 years old in good health. V gene TRBV14 combines with J gene TRBJ1-1; a weak D match, TRBD1 (5 bases). CDR3 sequence: CASSQDRAVVGDTEAFF. DNA for the CDR3: TGTGCCAGCAGCCAAGATCGTGCTGTGGTAGGGGACACTGAAGCTTTCTTT.